The 16 T cell receptor beta chains listed next were all sequenced from one sample in a study of T cell responses to AZD1222 COVID-19 vaccine. The protocol was immunoSEQ multiplex PCR, while the TCRdb copy is restricted to in-frame clones and leaves out a portion. Of roughly 110,000 clones in the sample, roughly nine tenths were seen once. The sample in question was peripheral blood, obtained 28 days after the second AZD1222 dose. The receptors here all came from an adult who received the AZD1222 COVID-19 vaccine.

This clone turned up a few times. In DNA, the CDR3 is TGTGCCAGCAGTTTAGGCAACAATCAGCCCCAGCATTTT. This sequence encodes CASSLGNNQPQHF. The chain is built from TRBV28 and TRBJ1-5, with D unresolved. Trimming stripped 2 bases from V and 3 bases from J, with 5 bases between. The germline V gene encodes CDR1 MDHEN and CDR2 SYDVKM. The CDR3 is 13 residues long.

The chain uses TRBV5-6 and TRBJ1-2, with unresolved D. Germline CDR1 is SGHDT and CDR2 is YYEEEE. The CDR3 has 15 amino acids. Trimming removed 2 bases from V and 3 bases from J, with 14 bases in between. CDR3 bases: TGTGCCAGCAGCTTTACGGACGGGGAATACTATGGCTACACCTTC. Its protein is CASSFTDGEYYGYTF.

This chain links TRBV14 with TRBJ1-5; D gene unclear. The CDR3 covers 12 residues. In germline, CDR1 is SGHDN, CDR2 FVKESK. Deletions cut 4 bases from V and 3 bases from J, with 4 bases between. Written as DNA, the CDR3 is TGTGCCAGCAGCCCGTCCAATCAGCCCCAGCATTTT. It specifies CASSPSNQPQHF.

This sequence joins TRBV28 and TRBJ2-2, with 7 nucleotides matching TRBD2. Germline CDR1 and CDR2: MDHEN and SYDVKM. The CDR3 has 15 residues. The V gene end was trimmed by 6 bases and the J gene end by 2 bases; junction bases not matched to a gene: 6. The CDR3 sequence is CASRGGGINTGELFF. The DNA for the CDR3 is TGTGCCAGCAGGGGGGGAGGGATCAACACCGGGGAGCTGTTTTTT.

The V call is TRBV6-5, the J call TRBJ2-7, with D unresolved. The V gene lost 0 bases and the J gene lost 3 bases, with 6 bases spanning the gap. Germline V gives CDR1 MNHEY, CDR2 SVGAGI. CDR3 length: 13 residues. CDR3 protein: CASSYSARYEQYF. CDR3 bases: TGTGCCAGCAGTTACTCGGCGCGCTACGAGCAGTACTTC.

This chain uses TRBV7-8 with TRBJ1-1; 7 nucleotides agree with TRBD1. CDR1 is SGHVS and CDR2 is FQNEAQ in the germline V gene. V was clipped by 1 base and J by 1 base; unmatched bases: 0. CDR3 length: 14 amino acids. CDR3 protein: CASSLDRGNTEAFF. CDR3 bases: TGTGCCAGCAGCTTAGACAGGGGGAACACTGAAGCTTTCTTT.

V gene TRBV4-1 combines with J gene TRBJ1-2; D remains unclear. The germline CDR1 and CDR2 sequences are MGHRA and YSYEKL. The V and J ends lost 0 bases and 4 bases respectively, with 15 bases between them. CDR3 length: 16 amino acids. The CDR3, as DNA: TGCGCCAGCAGCCAAGATTATAGGGAACTCGGCTATGGCTACACCTTC. Its protein is CASSQDYRELGYGYTF.

Here the CDR3 DNA reads TGTGCCAGCAGCCCACCTTATTTCAGGGGGACCGGGGAGCTGTTTTTT. Amino acids: CASSPPYFRGTGELFF. The V and J genes are TRBV11-2 and TRBJ2-2, with 7 nucleotides matching TRBD1. The CDR3 runs to 16 residues. V gave up 5 bases and J gave up 5 bases; unmatched junction bases: 11. Germline values: CDR1 SGHAT, CDR2 FQNNGV.

The chain recombines TRBV16 with TRBJ2-7; TRBD1 matches at 8 bases. The CDR3 is 14 residues long. Germline V gene data show CDR1 as KGHSY and CDR2 as FQNENV. After removal of 0 bases from V and 4 bases from J, the junction contained 2 bases not matched to a gene. CDR3 DNA sequence: TGTGCCAGCAGCCAATCCACAGGGGGTTACGAGCAGTACTTC. Translating gives CASSQSTGGYEQYF.

This chain links TRBV27 with TRBJ2-7; D remains unclear. Trimming removed 6 bases at V and 6 bases at J, with 21 bases between. The length of the CDR3 is 15 residues. Per the germline V gene, CDR1 is MNHEY and CDR2 is SMNVEV (reference sequence). For the CDR3, the DNA is TGTGCCAGCAGCCTCCGGTGGGGTGGGTTACTCGAGCAGTACTTC. It yields the protein CASSLRWGGLLEQYF.

This chain uses TRBV19 with TRBJ2-1; D assignment may be TRBD1 or TRBD2 (5 bases each). CDR3 length: 12 amino acids. V was clipped by 8 bases and J by 3 bases, with 8 bases between them. Germline V gene data show CDR1 as LNHDA and CDR2 as SQIVND (reference sequence). CDR3 sequence: CASGTIYNEQFF. In nucleotides, the CDR3 is TGTGCCAGTGGGACCATCTACAATGAGCAGTTCTTC.

The rearrangement uses TRBV19 and TRBJ1-5, with TRBD1 matching 7 bases. The V and J ends lost 9 bases and 6 bases, in that order; junction bases with no gene match: 11. This CDR3 has 14 residues. CDR1 and CDR2 (germline): LNHDA, SQIVND (reference sequence). CDR3 protein: CASRDRLKGQPQHF. The CDR3 DNA sequence: TGTGCCAGCCGGGACAGACTGAAGGGTCAGCCCCAGCATTTT.

This rearrangement joins TRBV9 to TRBJ1-5, with a possible D match to TRBD1 (5 bases). The CDR3 covers 15 residues. Per the germline V gene, CDR1 is SGDLS and CDR2 is YYNGEE. The germline V and J ends were trimmed by 0 bases and 7 bases, with 14 bases remaining between them. This CDR3 is CASSVDPGREQPQHF. The CDR3 DNA reads TGTGCCAGCAGCGTAGATCCAGGGAGGGAACAGCCCCAGCATTTT.

This clone has only one observation. The chain is built from TRBV5-1 and TRBJ2-5, with a weak D call TRBD2 (7 bases). This CDR3 contains 15 residues. Germline V gene lookup returns CDR1 SGHRS and CDR2 YFSETQ. Trimming cost V 6 bases and J 2 bases, with 17 bases left between them. CDR3: CASTTGGGLQETQYF. CDR3 in DNA: TGCGCCAGCACCACCGGCGGGGGCCTACAAGAGACCCAGTACTTC.

The chain links TRBV7-8 to TRBJ1-5; 8 nucleotides match TRBD1. Trimming removed 3 bases from V and 6 bases from J; junction bases left unmatched: 4. Germline CDR1 is SGHVS and CDR2 is FQNEAQ. This CDR3 has 14 amino acids. The DNA for the CDR3 is TGTGCCAGCAGCTTCGACAGGGGAAGTCAGCCCCAGCATTTT. Its protein product is CASSFDRGSQPQHF.

The chain has TRBV14 and TRBJ2-7; D remains ambiguous. The CDR3 runs to 14 residues. V gave up 0 bases and J gave up 2 bases, with 8 bases separating them. The germline CDR1 and CDR2 sequences are SGHDN and FVKESK. CDR3 residues: CASSQEYGTYEQYF. The DNA of the CDR3 is TGTGCCAGCAGCCAAGAGTACGGAACCTACGAGCAGTACTTC.